This T cell receptor (beta chain) stems from a study of cytomegalovirus exposure and HLA in healthy donors. Remarks on this clone: Its antigen is unidentified.

Assay: immunoSEQ multiplex PCR; the TCRdb copy retains only in-frame clones and omits some. The table has about 140,000 clones, around 90% seen once; the top ten hold approximately 7.5%. Study results and caveats: Associated with cytomegalovirus, according to the listing, were some 150 TCR beta chains. Confirmation in vitro established that a few CMV-associated chains were specific for CMV antigens. Reports credit the classifier with highly specific, highly sensitive diagnosis of cytomegalovirus status.

Sequencing was carried out using PBMCs. The sequence was collected from a woman aged 18-29 years in good health and CMV-seropositive.

In nucleotides, the CDR3 is TGTGCCAGCAGTCGTGGGGCTAGTGACAATCAGCCCCAGCATTTT. Its protein product is CASSRGASDNQPQHF. The chain is built from TRBV7-9 and TRBJ1-5; tentatively, D is TRBD1 (5 bases). This CDR3 is 15 amino acids long. Germline-derived CDR1 and CDR2 are SEHNR and FQNEAQ (reference sequence). V dropped 6 bases and J dropped 3 bases, with 15 bases sitting between them.